This T cell receptor beta chain was identified during a study of blood T cell repertoires in COVID-19. V was pared by 2 bases and J by 1 base, with 8 bases of the junction left unmatched. Germline V gene data show CDR1 as MDHEN and CDR2 as SYDVKM. The CDR3 runs to 18 residues. Assay: immunoSEQ multiplex PCR; the TCRdb copy retains only in-frame clones and omits some. The sample shows some 190,000 clones, 75% to 90% of them seen only once. V usage is TRBV28 and J usage is TRBJ2-1; 10 positions match TRBD2. The receptor's source is a man in his 60s with acute or convalescent COVID-19. The sequencing input was peripheral blood. The CDR3: CASSLVRLAGRSYNEQFF. CDR3 in DNA: TGTGCCAGCAGTTTAGTACGACTAGCGGGCCGATCCTACAATGAGCAGTTCTTC.